This TCR beta chain appears in the sequencing data of a study of T cell clonotyping in hematopoietic cell transplantation. General observations from the study: Higher Inverse Simpson Index values in graft donor and pretransplant recipient predicted broader posttransplant TCR diversity.

Measured with immunoSEQ multiplex PCR; TCRdb has only the in-frame clones, and not every one. Here the sample spans around 15,000 clones, around 85% being singletons. V lost 4 bases and J lost 4; bases outside the gene matches: 0. The CDR3 is 12 amino acids. Germline CDR1 MNHNS, CDR2 SASEGT. With respect to this clone: The antigen is undetermined.

The starting material was PBMCs, obtained 100 days after allogeneic stem cell transplant. The rearrangement joins TRBV6-1 to TRBJ2-7; TRBD1 agrees at 8 bases. This clonotype was obtained from a male patient in his sixties or seventies who had an allogeneic stem cell transplant from a related donor, so the T cells may come from the graft donor. Some clones in this sample may be carry-over from other donors' samples. The CDR3 protein is CASSGTGYEQYF. The CDR3, as DNA: TGTGCCAGCAGTGGGACAGGGTACGAGCAGTACTTC.